The next 3 T cell receptor beta chains were all read from a single sample in a study of vaccination and CD4 T cells after COVID-19. Their antigen targets remain unknown. Scientists ran DNA taken from cultured CD4+ T cells through the Oncomine TCR Beta short-read assay for sequencing. TCRdb processed the PCR reads anew with MiXCR; each CDR3 protein has one entry. The sample has 9,500 to 12,000 distinct CDR3 sequences; roughly 24% are singletons. Treatment given: approximately nine-day PBMC culture with coronavirus spike peptide pools or control peptides (ViraFEST assay). This specimen was CD4+ T cells from blood, cultured in vitro, taken after SARS-CoV-2 vaccination. The source is a human donor who had recovered from COVID-19.

This clonotype was seen a handful of times. The rearrangement joins TRBV10-3 to TRBJ1-5, with 11 positions matching TRBD1. Germline CDR1 is ENHRY and CDR2 is SYGVKD. The V and J ends lost 9 bases and 3 bases, in that order; junction bases with no gene match: 1. The CDR3 runs 13 residues. DNA for the CDR3: TGTGCCATGGGACAGGGGGACAATCAGCCCCAGCATTTT. It translates to CAMGQGDNQPQHF.

V is TRBV6-1 and J is TRBJ1-2; 7 nucleotides match TRBD1. The CDR3 runs to 14 residues. CDR1 is MNHNS and CDR2 is SASEGT in the germline V gene. V lost 6 bases to trimming and J lost 9 bases; unmatched junction nucleotides: 13. CDR3 DNA: TGTGCCAGCAGGGAACCGACAGGGCAAAACAGCTACACCTTC. It codes for CASREPTGQNSYTF.

The chain combines TRBV28 with TRBJ1-2; D unresolved. The CDR3 has 14 residues. Germline CDR1 reads MDHEN; CDR2 reads SYDVKM. V was cut by 2 bases and J by 2 bases, with 9 bases left in between. The CDR3: CASSLGFGNYGYTF. In DNA, the CDR3 is TGTGCCAGCAGTTTAGGTTTCGGAAACTATGGCTACACCTTC.